Given below is one T cell receptor beta chain in context. The CDR3 spans 14 residues. Germline loops: CDR1 SEHNR, CDR2 FQNEAQ (reference sequence). V lost 2 bases, J lost 3 bases, and 11 bases lay in between. These data are taken from a study of blood T cell repertoires in COVID-19. Study-level information: Samples came from the United States, Italy and Spain, spanning acute and convalescent COVID-19. PBMCs, B-cell-depleted T cells, or T cells provided the cDNA or gDNA that made up the material.

Generated by immunoSEQ multiplex PCR, the TCRdb table keeps only in-frame clones and is missing some. Of approximately 140,000 clones listed, about 81% are singletons. This sequence was found in an elderly woman with acute or convalescent COVID-19. Sequencing was done on a sample of peripheral blood. The rearrangement joins TRBV7-9 to TRBJ2-7; perhaps TRBD1 as D (6 bases). The CDR3 bases are TGTGCCAGCAGCTTATCAGGGGTTAGCTACGAGCAGTACTTC. Amino acids: CASSLSGVSYEQYF.